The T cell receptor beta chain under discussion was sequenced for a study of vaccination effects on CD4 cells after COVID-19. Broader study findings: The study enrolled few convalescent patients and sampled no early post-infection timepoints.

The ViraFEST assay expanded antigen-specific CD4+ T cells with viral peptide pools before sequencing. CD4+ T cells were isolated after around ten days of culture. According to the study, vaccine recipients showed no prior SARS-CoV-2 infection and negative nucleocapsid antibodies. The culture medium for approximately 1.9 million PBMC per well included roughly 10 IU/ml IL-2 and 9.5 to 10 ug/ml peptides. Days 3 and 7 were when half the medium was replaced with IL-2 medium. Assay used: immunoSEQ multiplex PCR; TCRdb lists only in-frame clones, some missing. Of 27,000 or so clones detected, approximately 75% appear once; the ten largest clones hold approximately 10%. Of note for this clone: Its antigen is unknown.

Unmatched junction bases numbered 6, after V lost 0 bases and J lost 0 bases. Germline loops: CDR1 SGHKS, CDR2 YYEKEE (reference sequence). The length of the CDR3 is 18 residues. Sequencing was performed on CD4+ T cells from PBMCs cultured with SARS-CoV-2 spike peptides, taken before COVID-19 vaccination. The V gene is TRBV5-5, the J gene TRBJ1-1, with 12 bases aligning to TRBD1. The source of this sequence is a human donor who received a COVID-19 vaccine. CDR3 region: CASSLELGQGALNTEAFF. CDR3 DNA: TGTGCCAGCAGCTTGGAATTGGGACAGGGGGCTTTGAACACTGAAGCTTTCTTT. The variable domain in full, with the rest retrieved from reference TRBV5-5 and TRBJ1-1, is DAGVTQSPTHLIKTRGQQVTLRCSPISGHKSVSWYQQVLGQGPQFIFQYYEKEERGRGNFPDRFSARQFPNYSSELNVNALLLGDSALYLCASSLELGQGALNTEAFFGQGTRLTVV.